A selection of T cell receptor beta chains follows, all from one sample in a study of memory CD4+ T cells and cytomegalovirus serostatus. Assay: immunoSEQ multiplex PCR; the TCRdb copy retains only in-frame clones and omits some. This sample has 75,000 to 90,000 clones; more than 70% occur once, and the top ten carry around 0.8%. The sequencing sample was made of memory CD4+ T cells from blood. The receptors here all came from an adult in good health and CMV-seronegative. Both conserved end residues are part of each CDR3. The order of the fields is V gene, D gene, clone size, J gene, CDR3 DNA, CDR3 protein. A D gene is named only where the DNA matches it firmly. Clone size is not always given. Where it is, it says once, few, many or a class for expanded clones.

TRBV5-8,TRBD1,-,TRBJ2-2,TGTGCCAGCAGCGTAGGACAGGATAGGATCACCGGGGAGCTGTTTTTT,CASSVGQDRITGELFF
TRBV9,-,-,TRBJ2-1,TGTGCCAGCAGCGTAGCTTCCGGTGCTGGGACCTTTTACAATGAGCAGTTCTTC,CASSVASGAGTFYNEQFF
TRBV18,-,-,TRBJ1-2,TGTGCCAGCTCACCCGAACCGTCATATGGCTACACCTTC,CASSPEPSYGYTF
TRBV7-2,TRBD2,many,TRBJ2-7,TGTGCCAGCAGCCGGACTAGCTCCTACGAGCAGTACTTC,CASSRTSSYEQYF
TRBV5-6,TRBD2,-,TRBJ2-3,TGTGCCAGCAGCTGGGGGACTAGTTGGGGGACAGATACGCAGTATTTT,CASSWGTSWGTDTQYF
TRBV28,-,-,TRBJ2-7,TGTGCCAGCAAGATCGGAACAGGGCCCTACGAGCAGTACTTC,CASKIGTGPYEQYF
TRBV7-8,-,-,TRBJ2-7,TGTGCCAGCAGCTTAGCTTTCAGCTACGAGCAGTACTTC,CASSLAFSYEQYF
TRBV9,-,few,TRBJ1-5,TGTGCCAGCAGCGTAGGTGGGGTTCAGCCCCAGCATTTT,CASSVGGVQPQHF
TRBV5-1,-,few,TRBJ1-1,TGCGCCAGCAGCTCCCTGTCGAACACTGAAGCTTTCTTT,CASSSLSNTEAFF
TRBV7-9,-,-,TRBJ2-1,TGTGCCAGCAGCTTAGGCCCGGACGGGTTTAATGAGCAGTTCTTC,CASSLGPDGFNEQFF
TRBV7-2,TRBD1,few,TRBJ2-7,TGTGCCAGCAGGTCAAGGGGGACAGGCCCCTGGGGCGAGCAGTACTTC,CASRSRGTGPWGEQYF
TRBV7-8,-,-,TRBJ1-3,TGTGCCAGCAGCTTAGCGAACGGAAACACCATATATTTT,CASSLANGNTIYF
TRBV9,-,-,TRBJ1-2,TGTGCCAGCAGCTCCCTAGCGGGACACTTTTCCTACACCTTC,CASSSLAGHFSYTF
TRBV7-8,-,-,TRBJ1-1,TGTGCCAGCAGCTGGACCGGGACAACTAACACTGAAGCTTTCTTT,CASSWTGTTNTEAFF
TRBV4-1,TRBD2,-,TRBJ2-7,TGCGCCAGCTCTATCCAGACTAGCGGGGGCTACGAGCAGTACTTC,CASSIQTSGGYEQYF
TRBV7-3,-,-,TRBJ1-6,TGTGCCAGCAGCCGGGGGACCGGTGATTCACCCCTCCACTTT,CASSRGTGDSPLHF
TRBV5-6,-,-,TRBJ2-1,TGTGCCAGCAGCTTCAAGTATGAGCAGTTCTTC,CASSFKYEQFF
TRBV28,-,-,TRBJ1-3,TGTGCCAGCAGGACGCCGGGAAACACCATATATTTT,CASRTPGNTIYF
TRBV4-2,TRBD1,-,TRBJ1-4,TGTGCCAGCAGCCAAGATCATCCGGCAGGGGGTAATGAAAAACTGTTTTTT,CASSQDHPAGGNEKLFF
TRBV29-1,-,-,TRBJ2-3,TGCAGCGTTGAAGACCCCAGGCGGGGAGAGAAAGATACGCAGTATTTT,CSVEDPRRGEKDTQYF
TRBV11-2,-,-,TRBJ2-5,TGTGCCAGCAATAACCAATTGACAGAGACCCAGTACTTC,CASNNQLTETQYF
TRBV7-9,-,once,TRBJ2-7,TGTGCCAGCAGCTTAGCCCCCACCTACGAGCAGTACTTC,CASSLAPTYEQYF
TRBV5-1,-,-,TRBJ1-4,TGCGCCAGCAGCTTCGGTGTAAACAGTAATGAAAAACTGTTTTTT,CASSFGVNSNEKLFF
TRBV5-1,-,-,TRBJ2-2,TGCGCCAGCAGCCGTCCTAGGGTTTCATCCGGGGAGCTGTTTTTT,CASSRPRVSSGELFF
TRBV12-5,TRBD1,-,TRBJ2-3,TGTGCTAGTGGTTTGCCCGGGACAGGGGGAGATACGCAGTATTTT,CASGLPGTGGDTQYF
TRBV5-8,TRBD1,-,TRBJ2-6,TGTGCCAGCAGCTTCGGACAGGGAAGGAGTGCTGGGGCCAACGTCCTGACTTTC,CASSFGQGRSAGANVLTF
TRBV7-9,TRBD1,-,TRBJ2-7,TGTGCCAGCAGCTTAAGCGGACAGGAGTACGAGCAGTACTTC,CASSLSGQEYEQYF
TRBV10-3,TRBD1,-,TRBJ2-5,TGTGCCATCAGTGATGGGACAGGGCTAACAGAGACCCAGTACTTC,CAISDGTGLTETQYF
TRBV5-6,-,few,TRBJ2-1,TGTGCCAGCACACGCCCCACAGGAACCTACAATGAGCAGTTCTTC,CASTRPTGTYNEQFF
TRBV5-1,TRBD1,-,TRBJ2-2,TGCGCCAGCAGCTCGGGGGGACAGGGTCCCGGGGAGCTGTTTTTT,CASSSGGQGPGELFF
TRBV5-1,TRBD1,-,TRBJ1-2,TGCGCCAGCAGCTTGGGGTCAGGGGGCCCTAACTATGGCTACACCTTC,CASSLGSGGPNYGYTF
TRBV6-1,TRBD1,-,TRBJ1-6,TGTGCCAGCAGTGACACGGGACAGGGTAATTCACCCCTCCACTTT,CASSDTGQGNSPLHF
TRBV10-2,TRBD1,-,TRBJ2-2,TGCGCCAGCAGACGGTGGGGGACAGGGGGCCCCGGGGAGCTGTTTTTT,CASRRWGTGGPGELFF
TRBV10-3,TRBD2,-,TRBJ2-1,TGTGCCATCAGTGAGCAGCGGGGACCTGAGCAGTTCTTC,CAISEQRGPEQFF
TRBV29-1,-,-,TRBJ1-2,TGCAGCGTTGGAGGACTAGGGAGTGGCTACACCTTC,CSVGGLGSGYTF
TRBV2,TRBD2,few,TRBJ2-2,TGTGCCAGCGGGAGGGACGGCAACACCGGGGAGCTGTTTTTT,CASGRDGNTGELFF
TRBV5-1,-,-,TRBJ1-2,TGCGCCAGCAGCTTGGAAATCGGGTATGGCTACACCTTC,CASSLEIGYGYTF
TRBV5-1,TRBD1,medium-sized,TRBJ1-4,TGCGCCAGCAGCTCGGGACAGGGGGGAGAAAAACTGTTTTTT,CASSSGQGGEKLFF
TRBV29-1,-,-,TRBJ1-2,TGCAGCGTTGTTACCGTGACCGGGGGCTACACCTTC,CSVVTVTGGYTF
TRBV6-6,-,-,TRBJ1-5,TGTGCCAGCAGCCCTTTTAACCAGGGGACCAATCAGCCCCAGCATTTT,CASSPFNQGTNQPQHF
TRBV10-3,-,-,TRBJ2-2,TGTGCCATCAGTGATATACAGGGCCTTTCGTTCGGCCACGAGGACACCGGGGAGCTGTTTTTT,CAISDIQGLSFGHEDTGELFF
TRBV7-3,-,few,TRBJ1-1,TGTGCCAGCAGCACAGGGATGAACACTGAAGCTTTCTTT,CASSTGMNTEAFF
TRBV25-1,-,few,TRBJ1-1,TGTGCCAGCAGCCAAAGGACGACATCCGGTGAAGCTTTCTTT,CASSQRTTSGEAFF
TRBV28,-,-,TRBJ2-1,TGTGCCAGCAGTTTAATTGATGCGGAGCAGTTCTTC,CASSLIDAEQFF
TRBV28,TRBD1,-,TRBJ1-2,TGTGCCAGCAGGCCAGGGGGGGCTGTCTATGGCTACACCTTC,CASRPGGAVYGYTF
TRBV28,-,-,TRBJ2-7,TGTGCCAGCAGTTTATGGCAGGGTGGGACCTACGAGCAGTACTTC,CASSLWQGGTYEQYF
TRBV30,-,-,TRBJ1-3,TGTGCCTGGCAGGGAGACTCTGGAAACACCATATATTTT,CAWQGDSGNTIYF
TRBV30,-,-,TRBJ1-1,TGTGCCTGGAGTGTACAGGGGAACACTGAAGCTTTCTTT,CAWSVQGNTEAFF
TRBV20-1,-,-,TRBJ2-5,TGCAGTGCTCCCAGCCGAGAGACCCAGTACTTC,CSAPSRETQYF
TRBV4-3,-,-,TRBJ1-2,TGCGCCAGCAGCCCTAGTGGGCTAGAAAACTATGGCTACACCTTC,CASSPSGLENYGYTF
TRBV6-6,-,-,TRBJ2-5,TGTGCCAGCAGTTACTCGTCCAGGGTTTCAGAGACCCAGTACTTC,CASSYSSRVSETQYF
TRBV13,-,-,TRBJ1-1,TGTGCCAGCAGCTTATCAGGGCAAGCTTTCTTT,CASSLSGQAFF
TRBV27,TRBD1,-,TRBJ1-1,TGTGCCAGCAGTCCCCAGACAGGGTCGAACACTGAAGCTTTCTTT,CASSPQTGSNTEAFF
TRBV2,-,few,TRBJ1-2,TGTGCCAGCAGTGTCTTCGGCTACACCTTC,CASSVFGYTF
TRBV4-3,TRBD2,-,TRBJ2-3,TGCGCCAGCAGCCTTACCCGCTCCAACGGGGGGAAGGTTACGCAGTATTTT,CASSLTRSNGGKVTQYF
TRBV7-2,-,-,TRBJ2-1,TGTGCCAGCAGCTCTGGTGGGCTCTACTACAATGAGCAGTTCTTC,CASSSGGLYYNEQFF
TRBV27,-,-,TRBJ2-7,TGTGCCAGCAGCCCTTTCTCTAATACCTACGAGCAGTACTTC,CASSPFSNTYEQYF
TRBV5-1,-,-,TRBJ1-3,TGCGCCAGCAGCCGTCAACAGGGTGGGAGCTCTGGAAACACCATATATTTT,CASSRQQGGSSGNTIYF
TRBV28,-,-,TRBJ1-2,TGTGCCAGCAGTTTATCCCTCAGGTTTCATGGCTACACCTTC,CASSLSLRFHGYTF